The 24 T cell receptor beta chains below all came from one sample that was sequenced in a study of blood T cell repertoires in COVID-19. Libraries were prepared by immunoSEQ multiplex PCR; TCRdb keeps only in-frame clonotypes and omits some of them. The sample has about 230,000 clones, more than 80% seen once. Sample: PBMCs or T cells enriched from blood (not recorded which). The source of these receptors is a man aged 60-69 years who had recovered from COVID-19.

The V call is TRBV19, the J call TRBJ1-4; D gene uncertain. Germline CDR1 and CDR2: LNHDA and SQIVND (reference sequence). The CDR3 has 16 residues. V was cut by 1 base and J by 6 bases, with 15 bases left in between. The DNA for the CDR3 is TGTGCCAGTAGTATAGCGGAAATTCGGGTTGATGAAAAACTGTTTTTT. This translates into CASSIAEIRVDEKLFF.

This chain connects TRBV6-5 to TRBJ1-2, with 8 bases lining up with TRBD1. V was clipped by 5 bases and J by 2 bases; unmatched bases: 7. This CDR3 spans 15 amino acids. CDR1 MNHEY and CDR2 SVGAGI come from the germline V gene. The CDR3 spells CASSNHRTGNYGYTF. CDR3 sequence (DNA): TGTGCCAGCAGTAACCATCGGACAGGGAACTATGGCTACACCTTC.

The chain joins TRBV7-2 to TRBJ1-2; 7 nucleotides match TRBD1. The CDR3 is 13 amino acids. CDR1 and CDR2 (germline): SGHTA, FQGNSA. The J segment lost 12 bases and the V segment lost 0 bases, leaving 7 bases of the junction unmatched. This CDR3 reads CASSLAGQELDTF. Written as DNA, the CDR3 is TGTGCCAGCAGCTTAGCTGGACAGGAGTTGGACACCTTC. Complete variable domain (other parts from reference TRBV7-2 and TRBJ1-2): GAGVSQSPSNKVTEKGKDVELRCDPISGHTALYWYRQSLGQGLEFLIYFQGNSAPDKSGLPSDRFSAERTGGSVSTLTIQRTQQEDSAVYLCASSLAGQELDTFGSGTRLTVV.

This CDR3 is CASSTQTGSYEQYF. The CDR3 region has the DNA TGTGCCAGTAGTACCCAGACAGGGTCCTACGAGCAGTACTTC. This chain joins TRBV19 and TRBJ2-7; 7 nucleotides align to TRBD1. CDR1 is LNHDA and CDR2 is SQIVND in the germline V gene (reference sequence). The junction had 4 bases not matched to a gene; V was cut back by 4 bases and J by 1 base. This CDR3 has 14 amino acids.

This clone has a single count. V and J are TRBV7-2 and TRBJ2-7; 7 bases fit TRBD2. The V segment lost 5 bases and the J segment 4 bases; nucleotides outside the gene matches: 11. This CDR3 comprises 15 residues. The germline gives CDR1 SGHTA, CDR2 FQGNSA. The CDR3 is CASSDRSGAFYEQYF. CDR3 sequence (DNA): TGTGCCAGCAGCGACAGAAGCGGGGCCTTTTACGAGCAGTACTTC.

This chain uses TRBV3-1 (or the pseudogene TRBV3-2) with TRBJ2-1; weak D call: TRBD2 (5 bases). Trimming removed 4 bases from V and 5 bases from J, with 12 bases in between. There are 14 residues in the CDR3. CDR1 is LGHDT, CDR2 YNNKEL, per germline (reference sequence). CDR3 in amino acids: CASSPQQRNNEQFF. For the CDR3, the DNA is TGTGCCAGCAGCCCCCAACAGCGGAACAATGAGCAGTTCTTC.

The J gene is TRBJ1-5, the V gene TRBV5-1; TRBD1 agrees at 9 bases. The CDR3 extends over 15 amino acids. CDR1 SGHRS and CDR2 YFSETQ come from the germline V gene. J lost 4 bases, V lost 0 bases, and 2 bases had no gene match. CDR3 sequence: CASSLEGTGNQPQHF. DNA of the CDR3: TGCGCCAGCAGCTTGGAAGGGACAGGGAATCAGCCCCAGCATTTT.

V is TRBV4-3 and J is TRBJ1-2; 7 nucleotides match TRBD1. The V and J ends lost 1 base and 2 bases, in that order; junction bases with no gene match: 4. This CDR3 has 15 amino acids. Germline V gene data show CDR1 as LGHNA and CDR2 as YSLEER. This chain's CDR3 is CASSQGARGNYGYTF. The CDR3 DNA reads TGCGCCAGCAGCCAAGGGGCCAGGGGGAACTATGGCTACACCTTC.

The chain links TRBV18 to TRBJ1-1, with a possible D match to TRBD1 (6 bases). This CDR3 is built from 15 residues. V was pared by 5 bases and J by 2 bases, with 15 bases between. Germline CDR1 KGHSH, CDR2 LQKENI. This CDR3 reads CASSTPGQDNTEAFF. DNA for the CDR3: TGTGCCAGCTCAACCCCGGGACAAGACAACACTGAAGCTTTCTTT.

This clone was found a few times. The CDR3 sequence is CAISEFLGQDYGYTF. CDR3 DNA: TGTGCCATCAGTGAGTTCTTGGGGCAGGACTATGGCTACACCTTC. The chain combines TRBV10-3 with TRBJ1-2, with a tentative D call TRBD1 (5 bases). The CDR3 extends over 15 amino acids. The germline V gene has CDR1 ENHRY and CDR2 SYGVKD. Trimming left V 1 base short and J 3 bases short, with 12 bases between.

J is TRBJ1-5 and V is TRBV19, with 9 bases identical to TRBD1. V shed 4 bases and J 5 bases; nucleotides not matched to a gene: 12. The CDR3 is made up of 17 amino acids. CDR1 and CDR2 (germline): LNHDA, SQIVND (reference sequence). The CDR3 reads CASSTTGQGLPYQPQHF. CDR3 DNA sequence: TGTGCCAGTAGTACAACTGGACAGGGGCTACCCTATCAGCCCCAGCATTTT.

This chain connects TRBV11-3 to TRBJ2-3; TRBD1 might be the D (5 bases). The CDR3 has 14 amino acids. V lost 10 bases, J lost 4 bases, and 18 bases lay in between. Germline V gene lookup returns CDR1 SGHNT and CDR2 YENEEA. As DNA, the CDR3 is TGTGCCACCGGCACCGGACACGCCGCAGATACGCAGTATTTT. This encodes CATGTGHAADTQYF.

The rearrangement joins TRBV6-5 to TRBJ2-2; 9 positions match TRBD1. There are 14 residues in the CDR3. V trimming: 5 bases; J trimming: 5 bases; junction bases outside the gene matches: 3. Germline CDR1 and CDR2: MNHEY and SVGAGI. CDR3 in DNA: TGTGCCAGCAGTCGGACAGGGGCGACCGGGGAGCTGTTTTTT. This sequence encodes CASSRTGATGELFF.

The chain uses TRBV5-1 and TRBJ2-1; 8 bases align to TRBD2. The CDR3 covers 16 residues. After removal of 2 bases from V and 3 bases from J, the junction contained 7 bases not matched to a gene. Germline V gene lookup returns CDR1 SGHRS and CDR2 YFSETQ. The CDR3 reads CASSFSGGANYNEQFF. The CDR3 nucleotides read TGCGCCAGCAGCTTCAGCGGGGGAGCTAACTACAATGAGCAGTTCTTC.

CDR3 DNA: TGTGCCATCAGTGAAAGGACAGATAATTCACCCCTCCACTTT. Amino acid sequence: CAISERTDNSPLHF. The chain has TRBV10-3 and TRBJ1-6, with a tentative D call TRBD1 (6 bases). The V gene's germline CDR1 is ENHRY and CDR2 SYGVKD. The CDR3 extends over 14 amino acids. Trimming stripped 3 bases from V and 5 bases from J, with 8 bases between.

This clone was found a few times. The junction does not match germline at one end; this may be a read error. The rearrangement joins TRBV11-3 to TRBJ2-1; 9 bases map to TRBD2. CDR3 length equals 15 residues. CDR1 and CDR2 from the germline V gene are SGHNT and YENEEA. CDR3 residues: CASSLAGVRYNEQFF. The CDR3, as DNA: TGTGCCAGCAGTTTAGCGGGGGTGCGCTACAATGAGCAGTTCTTC.

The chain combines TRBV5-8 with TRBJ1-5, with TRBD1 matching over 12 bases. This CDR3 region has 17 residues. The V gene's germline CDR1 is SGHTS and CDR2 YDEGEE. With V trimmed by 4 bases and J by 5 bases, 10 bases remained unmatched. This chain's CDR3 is CASSLSPGQGAYQPQHF. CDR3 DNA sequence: TGTGCCAGCAGCCTCTCCCCGGGACAGGGGGCTTATCAGCCCCAGCATTTT.

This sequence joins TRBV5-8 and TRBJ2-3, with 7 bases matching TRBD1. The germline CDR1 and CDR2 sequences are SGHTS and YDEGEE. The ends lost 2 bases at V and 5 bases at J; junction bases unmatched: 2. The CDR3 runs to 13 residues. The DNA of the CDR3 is TGTGCCAGCAGCTTAAGGGGGCAAGATACGCAGTATTTT. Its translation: CASSLRGQDTQYF.

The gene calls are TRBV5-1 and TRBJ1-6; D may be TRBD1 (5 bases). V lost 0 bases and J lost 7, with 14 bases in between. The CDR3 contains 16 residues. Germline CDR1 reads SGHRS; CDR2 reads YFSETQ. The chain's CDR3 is CASSLAGGTGNSPLHF. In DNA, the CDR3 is TGCGCCAGCAGCTTGGCGGGAGGGACGGGGAATTCACCCCTCCACTTT.

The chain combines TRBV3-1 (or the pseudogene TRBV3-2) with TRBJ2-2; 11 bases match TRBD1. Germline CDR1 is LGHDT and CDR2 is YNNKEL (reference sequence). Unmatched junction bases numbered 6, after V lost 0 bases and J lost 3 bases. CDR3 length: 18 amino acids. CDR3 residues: CASSQERTGGRDTGELFF. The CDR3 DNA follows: TGTGCCAGCAGCCAAGAGAGGACAGGGGGCCGGGACACCGGGGAGCTGTTTTTT.

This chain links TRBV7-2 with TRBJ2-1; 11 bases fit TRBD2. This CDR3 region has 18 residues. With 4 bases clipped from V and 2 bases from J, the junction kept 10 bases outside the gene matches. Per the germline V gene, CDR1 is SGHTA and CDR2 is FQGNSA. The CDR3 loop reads CASSSPTQLAGAYNEQFF. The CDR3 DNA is TGTGCCAGCAGCTCCCCTACTCAACTAGCGGGGGCCTACAATGAGCAGTTCTTC.

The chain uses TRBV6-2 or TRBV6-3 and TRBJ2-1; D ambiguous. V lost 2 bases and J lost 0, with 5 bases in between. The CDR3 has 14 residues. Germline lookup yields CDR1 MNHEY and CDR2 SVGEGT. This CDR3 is CASSYLSSYNEQFF. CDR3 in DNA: TGTGCCAGCAGTTACCTAAGCTCCTACAATGAGCAGTTCTTC.

The CDR3 reads CASSLGPSGSTDTQYF. As DNA, the CDR3 is TGTGCCAGCAGCTTAGGACCCAGCGGAAGCACAGATACGCAGTATTTT. This chain links TRBV11-2 with TRBJ2-3, with D possibly being TRBD2 (5 bases). Trimming took off 1 base at V and 0 bases at J, with 11 bases between the two ends. Germline CDR1 reads SGHAT; CDR2 reads FQNNGV. This CDR3 has 16 amino acids.

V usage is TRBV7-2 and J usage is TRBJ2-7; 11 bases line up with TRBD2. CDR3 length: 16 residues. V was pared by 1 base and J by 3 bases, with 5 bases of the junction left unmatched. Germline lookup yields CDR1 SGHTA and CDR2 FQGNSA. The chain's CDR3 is CASSLGASGGIYEQYF. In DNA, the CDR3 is TGTGCCAGCAGCTTAGGGGCTAGCGGGGGGATCTACGAGCAGTACTTC. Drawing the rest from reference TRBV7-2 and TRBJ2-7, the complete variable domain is GAGVSQSPSNKVTEKGKDVELRCDPISGHTALYWYRQSLGQGLEFLIYFQGNSAPDKSGLPSDRFSAERTGGSVSTLTIQRTQQEDSAVYLCASSLGASGGIYEQYFGPGTRLTVT.